The 20 T cell receptor beta chains below were found in one sample sequenced in a study of Graves' ophthalmopathy and Graves' hyperthyroidism (dated by TCRdb to 2016 to 2019). Sequencer: Illumina HiSeq 2000. TCR beta CDR3 regions were amplified from RNA transcripts for repertoire sequencing. The first round was an RT-PCR using HTBI primers with the Qiagen OneStep RT-PCR kit, and this first round was followed by a second-round multiplex PCR, then size selection and purification. TCRdb reanalyzed the raw reads on its own, using fastp at Q25 for trimming and MiXCR for clone calling, and kept in-frame beta chains. Identical CDR3 proteins give one entry, which carries the most common genes and DNA. Recorded for this sample are 500,000 to 700,000 distinct CDR3 sequences; about 24% of them occurred a single time. The top ten clonotypes cover around 6.9% of the sample. Sequenced material: peripheral blood. The receptors derive from a woman between 18 and 29 years old with stable Graves' hyperthyroidism. Some clones in this sample may be carry-over from other donors' samples. Donor details come from another sample of the same person, matched by shared clones.

The chain is built from TRBV6-1 and TRBJ2-2, with D unresolved. Germline V gene lookup returns CDR1 MNHNS and CDR2 SASEGT. V lost 7 bases and J 3 bases, leaving 9 bases between the germline ends. CDR3 length: 13 residues. The CDR3 is CASTGRDTGELFF. The CDR3 coding sequence is TGTGCCAGCACTGGTAGGGACACCGGGGAGCTGTTTTTT.

This clonotype has a count of ten or more. The chain uses TRBV10-3 and TRBJ1-3; D uncertain. Germline assignment: CDR1 ENHRY and CDR2 SYGVKD. V was cut by 4 bases and J by 4 bases, with 14 bases left in between. This CDR3 region has 15 residues. CDR3 DNA sequence: TGTGCCATCAGTGGTGGGCCGCCGTGGGGAAACACCATATATTTT. The encoded protein is CAISGGPPWGNTIYF.

The V call is TRBV2, the J call TRBJ2-5; the D is unclear. The V end was cut by 7 bases, the J end by 5 bases, with 14 bases between. Germline CDR1 SNHLY, CDR2 FYNNEI. This CDR3 has 13 residues. CDR3 in DNA: TGTGCCAGCACGAAGGACCGACACGAGACCCAGTACTTC. Its protein product is CASTKDRHETQYF.

This clonotype turned up a few times. The rearrangement uses TRBV3-1 and TRBJ1-1; 8 bases map to TRBD1. The CDR3 runs 13 residues. Germline CDR1 is LGHDT and CDR2 is YNNKEL (reference sequence). Trimming took 5 bases from V and 6 from J; bases not matched to a gene: 5. CDR3 DNA: TGTGCCAGCAGCTGGACAGGGTATTCTGAAGCTTTCTTT. This translates into CASSWTGYSEAFF.

This clonotype was seen ten or more times. This chain links TRBV6-5 with TRBJ2-7; 10 bases are a match to TRBD1. CDR3 length: 15 amino acids. Trimming cost V 5 bases and J 6 bases; bases outside gene matches: 10. Germline V gene data show CDR1 as MNHEY and CDR2 as SVGAGI. The CDR3 DNA reads as TGTGCCAGCAGTAACCTCGGGACAGGGGCTGCCGAGCAGTACTTC. As protein: CASSNLGTGAAEQYF.

In its sample, this clonotype was seen a few times. The chain has TRBV19 and TRBJ2-5; TRBD2 matches 8 bases. The V gene's germline CDR1 is LNHDA and CDR2 SQIVND (reference sequence). V dropped 5 bases and J dropped 4; count of bases not matched to a gene: 18. The CDR3 consists of 18 residues. The CDR3 is CASSLSTSGRGMRETQYF. The CDR3 DNA is TGTGCCAGTAGTCTAAGTACCAGCGGGAGAGGAATGAGAGAGACCCAGTACTTC.

This clonotype was counted between two and nine times. The chain combines TRBV7-7 with TRBJ2-5, with a weak D call TRBD2 (6 bases). CDR3 length: 13 amino acids. In germline, CDR1 is SSHAT, CDR2 FNYEAQ (reference sequence). CDR3 sequence (DNA): TGTGCTAGCGGCGGACTACTTTCGGGGACCCAGTACTTC. Residues: CASGGLLSGTQYF. Combining the CDR3 with reference TRBV7-7 and TRBJ2-5 gives the whole variable domain GAGVSQSPRYKVTKRGQDVTLRCDPISSHATLYWYQQALGQGPEFLTYFNYEAQPDKSGLPSDRFSAERPEGSISTLTIQRTEQRDSAMYRCASGGLLSGTQYFGPGTRLLVL.

The rearrangement uses TRBV6-5 and TRBJ1-1, with D possibly matching TRBD1 (6 bases). Germline CDR1 reads MNHEY; CDR2 reads SVGAGI. This CDR3 is built from 16 residues. V lost 1 base to trimming and J lost 0 bases, with 12 bases between them. The CDR3 coding sequence is TGTGCCAGCAGTTACTTTTGGACAGAGTTGAACACTGAAGCTTTCTTT. Protein product: CASSYFWTELNTEAFF.

The chain employs TRBV12-3 or TRBV12-4 and TRBJ2-7; the match to TRBD2 covers 7 bases. The CDR3 is 15 amino acids. The junction had 12 bases not matched to a gene; V was cut back by 8 bases and J by 2 bases. The CDR3 sequence: CASRGGGGKAYEQYF. The CDR3 DNA reads TGTGCCAGCCGGGGCGGGGGAGGGAAGGCCTACGAGCAGTACTTC.

The sample holds many counts of this clonotype. The genes are TRBV28 and TRBJ2-7, with 9 bases aligning to TRBD2. Germline V gives CDR1 MDHEN, CDR2 SYDVKM. The CDR3 covers 15 residues. Losses at the gene ends were 7 bases for V and 0 bases for J; bases not matched to a gene: 7. CDR3 sequence (DNA): TGTGCCAGCATGGTTAGCGGGAGCGGCTCCTACGAGCAGTACTTC. This encodes CASMVSGSGSYEQYF.

The genes are TRBV27 and TRBJ1-2; D may be TRBD1 (6 bases). Germline V gene sequence: CDR1 MNHEY, CDR2 SMNVEV (reference sequence). The CDR3 runs 12 residues. Trimming stripped 5 bases from V and 8 bases from J, with 12 bases between. CDR3 bases: TGTGCCAGCAGTGGACAGTATGGAGGCTACACCTTC. As protein: CASSGQYGGYTF.

The chain couples TRBV14 to TRBJ1-2, with D perhaps TRBD1 (5 bases). Germline CDR1 SGHDN, CDR2 FVKESK. Trimming removed 6 bases at V and 7 bases at J, with 21 bases between. This CDR3 has 15 amino acids. CDR3 DNA: TGTGCCAGCAGTTTATCCCAATCGACAGTCGGTGGCTACACCTTC. Its translation is CASSLSQSTVGGYTF.

The gene calls are TRBV5-1 and TRBJ2-7; 8 bases align to TRBD2. The J segment lost 5 bases and the V segment lost 3 bases, leaving 10 bases of the junction unmatched. The germline CDR1 and CDR2 sequences are SGHRS and YFSETQ. The CDR3 sequence is 15 residues long. Here the CDR3 DNA reads TGCGCCAGCAGCTCCGGGACTAGAAGGATTCACGAGCAGTACTTC. This codes for CASSSGTRRIHEQYF. Filled out from reference TRBV5-1 and TRBJ2-7, the complete variable domain reads KAGVTQTPRYLIKTRGQQVTLSCSPISGHRSVSWYQQTPGQGLQFLFEYFSETQRNKGNFPGRFSGRQFSNSRSEMNVSTLELGDSALYLCASSSGTRRIHEQYFGPGTRLTVT.

For this clonotype: A clone one base away is much larger, so this may be a read error. The J gene is TRBJ2-2, the V gene TRBV12-3 or TRBV12-4, with 9 nucleotides matching TRBD1. The CDR3 has 15 amino acids. CDR3 DNA sequence: TGTGCCAGCAGTCCCCGGGACAGGGCCACCGGGGAGCTGTGTTTT. Translated: CASSPRDRATGELCF.

In this sample, this clonotype turned up once. This sequence joins TRBV2 and TRBJ1-5; D not certain. The CDR3 loop spans 14 amino acids. V was pared by 3 bases and J by 7 bases, with 13 bases between. Per germline, CDR1 SNHLY and CDR2 FYNNEI. CDR3 DNA sequence: TGTGCCAGCAGTGAGGTTTTCGGGAGCCAGCCCCAGCATTTT. As protein: CASSEVFGSQPQHF.

This chain connects TRBV12-3 or TRBV12-4 to TRBJ1-2, with D possibly TRBD1 on 5 matching bases. This CDR3 spans 12 amino acids. Trimming took 10 bases from V and 6 from J, leaving 15 bases between them. CDR3 nucleotides: TGTGCCATCGAGGGAAAGGGGAATGGCTACACCTTC. This codes for CAIEGKGNGYTF.

There are a few counts of this clonotype. The V gene is TRBV4-3, the J gene TRBJ1-2; D gene unclear. This CDR3 is 16 amino acids long. Trimming cost V 4 bases and J 4 bases, with 19 bases left between them. Germline V gives CDR1 LGHNA, CDR2 YSLEER. DNA of the CDR3: TGCGCCAGCAGCCCCGGGCCTCTCCATAGGGCCTATGGCTACACCTTC. Its translation: CASSPGPLHRAYGYTF.

Details on this clonotype: One junction end disagrees with the germline gene, perhaps due to a read error. The rearrangement joins TRBV6-1 to TRBJ2-7; 7 bases fit TRBD1. The CDR3 loop spans 14 amino acids. Germline V lookup: CDR1 MNHNS, CDR2 SASEGT. CDR3 sequence (DNA): TGTGCCAGCACTACAGGGGTATCCACCTACGATCAGTACTTC. Protein: CASTTGVSTYDQYF.

This clonotype was detected only a few times. Since a much larger clone is just one base distant, this may be a read error. This chain connects TRBV11-2 to TRBJ2-5; D is possibly TRBD1 (6 bases). V was pared by 5 bases and J by 4 bases, with 14 bases between. Looked up from germline, CDR1 is SGHAT and CDR2 is FQNNGV. This CDR3 has 14 amino acids. In nucleotides, the CDR3 is TGTGCCAGCAGCCTTACGGGACATTCAGAGACCCAGTACTTC. Its protein product is CASSLTGHSETQYF.

This clonotype was detected many times. V gene TRBV6-5 combines with J gene TRBJ1-6, with D maybe TRBD1 (5 bases). The CDR3 covers 15 residues. Trimming pared 2 bases from V and 6 bases from J, leaving 11 bases between. Germline V gene sequence: CDR1 MNHEY, CDR2 SVGAGI. The chain's CDR3 is CASSYQGGPNSPLHF. In DNA, the CDR3 is TGTGCCAGCAGTTACCAGGGAGGCCCTAATTCACCCCTCCACTTT.